This T cell receptor (beta chain) originates from a study of blood T cell repertoires in COVID-19. Study summary: The cDNA or gDNA used as material had been derived from T cells, B-cell-depleted T cells, or PBMCs.

Sequencing used immunoSEQ multiplex PCR; TCRdb keeps in-frame clones, though not all of them. The table shows over 80,000 clones, with over 75% occurring only once. The sample was peripheral blood. This sequence originates from a human donor in a cohort sampled during active COVID-19.

The CDR3 is CASSEGTGYNTQYF. CDR3 in DNA: TGCGCCAGCAGTGAAGGGACAGGGTACAATACGCAGTATTTT. The chain is built from TRBV5-1 and TRBJ2-3; TRBD1 matches 9 bases. J gave up 7 bases and V 5 bases, and 8 bases lay outside the gene matches. The CDR3 consists of 14 residues. Germline V gene sequence: CDR1 SGHRS, CDR2 YFSETQ.